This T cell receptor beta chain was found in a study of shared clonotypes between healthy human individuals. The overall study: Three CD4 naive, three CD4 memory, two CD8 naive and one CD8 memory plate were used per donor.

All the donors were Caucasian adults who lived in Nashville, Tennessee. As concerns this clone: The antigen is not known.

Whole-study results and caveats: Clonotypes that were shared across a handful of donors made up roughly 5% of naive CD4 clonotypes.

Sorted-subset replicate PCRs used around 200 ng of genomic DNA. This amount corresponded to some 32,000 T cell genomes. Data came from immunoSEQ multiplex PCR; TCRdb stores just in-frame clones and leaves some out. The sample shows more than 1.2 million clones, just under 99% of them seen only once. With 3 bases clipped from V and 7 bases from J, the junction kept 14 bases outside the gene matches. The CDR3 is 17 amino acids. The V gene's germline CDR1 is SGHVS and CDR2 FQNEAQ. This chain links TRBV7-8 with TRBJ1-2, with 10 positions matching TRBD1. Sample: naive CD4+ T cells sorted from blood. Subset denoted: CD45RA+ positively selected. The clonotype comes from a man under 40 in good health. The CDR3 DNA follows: TGTGCCAGCAGCTTGAAGAGACAGGGGGCGTTCAAGTCTGGCTACACCTTC. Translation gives CASSLKRQGAFKSGYTF.